This T cell receptor (beta chain) was observed in a study of spatial heterogeneity in lung cancer. Each CDR3 protein is one row after TCRdb ran MiXCR on the 5' RACE reads. The sample lists tens of thousands of distinct CDR3 sequences, nearly 7% occurring once. Noted time point: sample taken at primary tumor resection. Donation came from 70 or so patients with untreated early-stage non-small cell lung cancer. Whole RNA obtained from tumor, nontumor lung or frozen PBMC underwent sequencing without sorting. This clonotype was seen a few times. The CDR3 is 16 amino acids. Losses at the gene ends were 3 bases for V and 6 bases for J; bases not matched to a gene: 8. The germline gives CDR1 LNHDA, CDR2 SQIVND (reference sequence).

The sequence was collected from a female donor with early-stage non-small cell lung cancer. Here the sequenced sample was PBMCs, taken at surgery. The chain joins TRBV19 to TRBJ2-3; 11 positions match TRBD2. The DNA of the CDR3 is TGTGCCAGTAGTATGATAGCGGGGGGGCCTTCTGATACGCAGTATTTT. Protein sequence: CASSMIAGGPSDTQYF. Filled out from reference TRBV19 and TRBJ2-3, the complete variable domain reads DGGITQSPKYLFRKEGQNVTLSCEQNLNHDAMYWYRQDPGQGLRLIYYSQIVNDFQKGDIAEGYSVSREKKESFPLTVTSAQKNPTAFYLCASSMIAGGPSDTQYFGPGTRLTVL.